Detailed here is one T cell receptor beta chain. The source of the sample is a study of blood T cell repertoires in COVID-19. For the study at large: PBMCs, B-cell-depleted T cells, or T cells provided the cDNA or gDNA that made up the material.

The protocol was immunoSEQ multiplex PCR, while the TCRdb copy is restricted to in-frame clones and leaves out a portion. The sample includes about 300,000 clones, about 91% of them seen just once. The germline CDR1 and CDR2 sequences are SGHNT and YYREEE (reference sequence). The ends lost 4 bases at V and 8 bases at J; junction bases unmatched: 8. The CDR3 spans 14 residues. Followed longitudinally, the Seattle patients had been enrolled during active infection. The sample was peripheral blood. The V call is TRBV5-4, the J call TRBJ1-2; TRBD1 aligns across 10 bases. The sequence was collected from a woman aged 30 to 39 with COVID-19, enrolled during active disease. The CDR3 coding sequence is TGTGCCAGCAGCGGCGGGACAGGGGTTGGGGGCTACACCTTC. Encoded protein: CASSGGTGVGGYTF.